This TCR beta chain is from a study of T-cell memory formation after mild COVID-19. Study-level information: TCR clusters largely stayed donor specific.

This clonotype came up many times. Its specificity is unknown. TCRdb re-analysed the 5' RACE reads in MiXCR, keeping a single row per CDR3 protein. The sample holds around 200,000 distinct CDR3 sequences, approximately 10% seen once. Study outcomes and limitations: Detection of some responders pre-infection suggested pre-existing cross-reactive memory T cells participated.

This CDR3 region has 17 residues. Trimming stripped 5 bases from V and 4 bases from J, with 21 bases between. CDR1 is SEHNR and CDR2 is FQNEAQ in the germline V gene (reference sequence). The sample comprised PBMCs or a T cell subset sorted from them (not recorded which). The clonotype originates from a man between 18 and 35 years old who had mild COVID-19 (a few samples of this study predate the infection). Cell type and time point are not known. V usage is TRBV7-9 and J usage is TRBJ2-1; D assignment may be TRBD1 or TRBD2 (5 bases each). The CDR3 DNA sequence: TGTGCCAGCAGCCCATCCTTTCTCGGGGCGAAATACAATGAGCAGTTCTTC. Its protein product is CASSPSFLGAKYNEQFF.